These 21 T cell receptor beta chains originate from one sample sequenced in a study of T cell responses to AZD1222 COVID-19 vaccine. Generated by immunoSEQ multiplex PCR, the TCRdb table keeps only in-frame clones and is missing some. The sample includes about 120,000 clones, around 91% of them seen just once. The material was peripheral blood, obtained 28 days after the second AZD1222 dose. These receptors originate from an adult who received the AZD1222 COVID-19 vaccine.

In its sample, this clone was seen once. This sample includes further DNA sequences coding for the same CDR3. The chain carries TRBV18 and TRBJ2-7; D gene ambiguous. Germline CDR1 and CDR2: KGHSH and LQKENI. The CDR3 length is 12 residues. V was cut by 3 bases and J by 0 bases, with 3 bases left in between. The DNA of the CDR3 is TGTGCCAGCTCACCGAGCTCCTACGAGCAGTACTTC. Its translation is CASSPSSYEQYF.

V usage is TRBV2 and J usage is TRBJ1-1; 7 bases line up with TRBD1. The CDR3 is made up of 16 amino acids. Germline loops: CDR1 SNHLY, CDR2 FYNNEI. V trimming: 6 bases; J trimming: 4 bases; junction bases outside the gene matches: 14. The CDR3 here is CASRPLRDSFPTEAFF. As DNA, the CDR3 is TGTGCCAGCAGACCCCTCCGGGACAGCTTTCCCACTGAAGCTTTCTTT.

The V and J genes are TRBV30 and TRBJ1-2, with a possible D match to TRBD1 (5 bases). CDR1 is GTSNPN and CDR2 is SVGIG in the germline V gene (reference sequence). There are 14 residues in the CDR3. V lost 0 bases to trimming and J lost 5 bases, with 13 bases between them. The CDR3 DNA is TGTGCCTGGAGTGTACCCGGGACTGTATATGGCTACACCTTC. Protein product: CAWSVPGTVYGYTF.

The rearrangement links TRBV6-4 to TRBJ2-1, with a possible D match to TRBD2 (6 bases). V was cut by 6 bases and J by 3 bases, with 18 bases left in between. Germline CDR1 reads MRHNA; CDR2 reads SNTAGT. The length of the CDR3 is 16 residues. CDR3 loop: CASSLIGSSNYNEQFF. Written as DNA, the CDR3 is TGTGCCAGCAGCTTAATCGGGAGTAGTAACTACAATGAGCAGTTCTTC.

The V call is TRBV28, the J call TRBJ1-6, with 11 bases that match TRBD1. V shed 6 bases, J shed 4 bases, and the junction held 5 bases outside the gene matches. The CDR3 runs 16 residues. Germline assignment: CDR1 MDHEN and CDR2 SYDVKM. CDR3 nucleotide sequence: TGTGCCAGCAGACCCCGGGACAGGGGGTATAATTCACCCCTCCACTTT. As protein: CASRPRDRGYNSPLHF.

J is TRBJ2-7 and V is TRBV6-5; TRBD2 is a possible D gene (5 bases). V lost 9 bases and J 5 bases, leaving 17 bases between the germline ends. This CDR3 is 13 amino acids long. The germline gives CDR1 MNHEY, CDR2 SVGAGI. The CDR3 reads CASKRSGGDEQYF. CDR3 sequence (DNA): TGTGCCAGTAAACGGTCTGGAGGTGACGAGCAGTACTTC.

This chain connects TRBV5-1 to TRBJ2-3; perhaps TRBD2 as D (6 bases). This CDR3 has 15 residues. The germline V gene encodes CDR1 SGHRS and CDR2 YFSETQ. V lost 4 bases and J 5 bases, leaving 17 bases between the germline ends. As DNA, the CDR3 is TGCGCCAGCAGCCTAGGAGGGGAACCACAAGATACGCAGTATTTT. Its translation is CASSLGGEPQDTQYF.

The rearrangement links TRBV19 to TRBJ2-1, with D unresolved. The germline CDR1 and CDR2 sequences are LNHDA and SQIVND (reference sequence). V lost 3 bases and J lost 3, with 6 bases in between. The CDR3 length is 13 residues. CDR3 region: CASSIGDYNEQFF. In nucleotides, the CDR3 is TGTGCCAGTAGTATTGGCGACTACAATGAGCAGTTCTTC.

The chain has TRBV30 and TRBJ1-2; D uncertain. Germline V gene lookup returns CDR1 GTSNPN and CDR2 SVGIG (reference sequence). The CDR3 spans 12 residues. V dropped 3 bases and J dropped 8 bases, with 13 bases sitting between them. The CDR3 sequence: CAWSVGPLGYTF. CDR3 DNA sequence: TGTGCCTGGAGCGTGGGCCCACTAGGCTACACCTTC.

The chain recombines TRBV25-1 with TRBJ2-7; the match to TRBD2 covers 9 bases. The trim removed 3 bases at V and 1 base at J, leaving 7 bases unmatched. The CDR3 is 16 residues long. Germline V CDR1 and CDR2: MGHDK, SYGVNS. CDR3 nucleotides: TGTGCCAGCAGTGATCAGGGCGGGAGGGGTTCCTACGAGCAGTACTTC. It encodes CASSDQGGRGSYEQYF.

This chain links TRBV6-5 with TRBJ1-2; TRBD1 aligns across 9 bases. CDR3 length: 14 amino acids. J was trimmed by 3 bases and V by 4 bases; bases with no gene match: 3. CDR1 is MNHEY and CDR2 is SVGAGI in the germline V gene. The CDR3 nucleotides are TGTGCCAGCAGTTCGGACAGGGGACACTATGGCTACACCTTC. Protein product: CASSSDRGHYGYTF.

The chain is built from TRBV7-9 and TRBJ1-1; D is uncertain. The germline V and J ends were trimmed by 5 bases and 7 bases, with 17 bases remaining between them. This CDR3 region has 14 residues. Germline assignment: CDR1 SEHNR and CDR2 FQNEAQ (reference sequence). The CDR3 DNA sequence: TGTGCCAGCAGCCCCTCAGTGGTCAGAATTGAAGCTTTCTTT. This gives the protein CASSPSVVRIEAFF.

The chain couples TRBV4-1 to TRBJ2-2; D is unclear. The CDR3 contains 13 residues. V gave up 1 base and J gave up 13 bases, with 13 bases separating them. Per germline, CDR1 MGHRA and CDR2 YSYEKL. The CDR3 sequence: CASSQGWPRGLFF. The DNA of the CDR3 is TGCGCCAGCAGCCAAGGTTGGCCGCGAGGGCTGTTTTTT.

The chain couples TRBV6-5 to TRBJ1-5; 7 nucleotides agree with TRBD1. After removal of 8 bases from V and 4 bases from J, the junction contained 8 bases not matched to a gene. The CDR3 length is 14 residues. Looked up from germline, CDR1 is MNHEY and CDR2 is SVGAGI. CDR3: CASRTGAENQPQHF. The CDR3 bases are TGTGCCAGCCGGACAGGTGCGGAAAATCAGCCCCAGCATTTT.

The rearrangement joins TRBV28 to TRBJ2-3; TRBD1 is a possible D gene (6 bases). This CDR3 has 12 amino acids. V lost 6 bases to trimming and J lost 4 bases, with 8 bases between them. Germline CDR1 MDHEN, CDR2 SYDVKM. The chain's CDR3 is CASSSGADTQYF. The DNA for the CDR3 is TGTGCCAGCAGCTCAGGGGCAGATACGCAGTATTTT.

This clone turned up a few times. This chain links TRBV5-6 with TRBJ2-5, with 8 bases that match TRBD1. After removal of 2 bases from V and 4 bases from J, the junction contained 4 bases not matched to a gene. This CDR3 has 14 amino acids. The V gene's germline CDR1 is SGHDT and CDR2 YYEEEE. CDR3 sequence (DNA): TGTGCCAGCAGCTTCCTGACAGGGGTAGAGACCCAGTACTTC. Amino acid sequence: CASSFLTGVETQYF. The entire variable domain, with the rest obtained from reference TRBV5-6 and TRBJ2-5, is as follows: DAGVTQSPTHLIKTRGQQVTLRCSPKSGHDTVSWYQQALGQGPQFIFQYYEEEERQRGNFPDRFSGHQFPNYSSELNVNALLLGDSALYLCASSFLTGVETQYFGPGTRLLVL.

The genes are TRBV21-1 and TRBJ2-5. TRBV21-1 corresponds to a pseudogene. This CDR3 spans 14 amino acids. For the CDR3, the DNA is TGTGCCAGCAGCAAAGAAACGGAACAAGAGACCCAGTACTTC. This sequence encodes CASSKETEQETQYF.

The rearrangement links TRBV2 to TRBJ1-4, with D maybe TRBD1 (5 bases). Germline lookup yields CDR1 SNHLY and CDR2 FYNNEI. Between the trimmed V and J ends, which lost 6 bases and 5 bases, there was a span of 19 bases. This CDR3 is built from 16 residues. The CDR3 is CASSAPLGRLNEKLFF. In DNA, the CDR3 is TGTGCCAGCAGCGCCCCTTTGGGGCGGTTAAATGAAAAACTGTTTTTT.

V usage is TRBV28 and J usage is TRBJ1-2; possible D gene TRBD1, 6 bases. With 2 bases removed from V and 7 bases from J, the gap between germline ends came to 26 bases. The V gene's germline CDR1 is MDHEN and CDR2 SYDVKM. The CDR3 has 18 amino acids. The CDR3 sequence: CASSLGGGAPTGGVGYTF. The DNA for the CDR3 is TGTGCCAGCAGTTTAGGGGGGGGCGCGCCGACTGGAGGCGTTGGCTACACCTTC.

The chain recombines TRBV19 with TRBJ2-7; D is unresolved. Germline assignment: CDR1 LNHDA and CDR2 SQIVND (reference sequence). Trimming took 5 bases from V and 0 from J, leaving 11 bases between them. CDR3 size: 14 residues. Written as DNA, the CDR3 is TGTGCCAGTAGTCAGTCAGTAAGCTCCTACGAGCAGTACTTC. Residues: CASSQSVSSYEQYF.

This clone was seen once. This rearrangement joins TRBV27 to TRBJ2-2; TRBD2 agrees at 10 bases. Looked up from germline, CDR1 is MNHEY and CDR2 is SMNVEV (reference sequence). This CDR3 spans 15 amino acids. Unmatched junction bases numbered 9, after V lost 10 bases and J lost 4 bases. The CDR3 here is CATGLARTRTGELFF. For the CDR3, the DNA is TGTGCCACGGGACTAGCGAGGACCCGCACCGGGGAGCTGTTTTTT.